The rows below give T cell receptor beta chains drawn from one sample of a study of blood T cell repertoires in COVID-19. Profiled with immunoSEQ multiplex PCR; TCRdb holds only in-frame clones, not every one. The sample includes roughly 300,000 clones, around 84% of them seen just once. Sample: PBMCs or T cells enriched from blood (not recorded which). These receptors were collected from a woman in her 50s who had recovered from COVID-19. CDR3s include the opening cysteine and the closing phenylalanine or tryptophan. Each record gives: D gene, J gene, clone size, V gene, CDR3 DNA, CDR3 protein. The D gene is left open where the match is weak. Only some rows state a clone size, as once, few, many or a class for expanded clones.

d_call: .
j_call: TRBJ1-2
clone_size: .
v_call: TRBV28
cdr3_nt: TGTGCCAGCAGTTTCCCCCCAGGGCCCTATGGCTACACCTTC
cdr3_aa: CASSFPPGPYGYTF

d_call: .
j_call: TRBJ1-1
clone_size: once
v_call: TRBV5-1
cdr3_nt: TGCGCCAGCAGCCTAGCAGGGGAACTAGGATACCTTAACACTGAAGCTTTCTTT
cdr3_aa: CASSLAGELGYLNTEAFF

d_call: .
j_call: TRBJ1-2
clone_size: .
v_call: TRBV7-9
cdr3_nt: TGTGCCAGCAGCTCGCGGGGCGGGGGTGGCTACACCTTC
cdr3_aa: CASSSRGGGGYTF

d_call: .
j_call: TRBJ2-1
clone_size: .
v_call: TRBV4-2
cdr3_nt: TGTGCCAGCAGCCAAGAGCCCCCCGCGGGTGATAGGCACAATGAGCAGTTCTTC
cdr3_aa: CASSQEPPAGDRHNEQFF

d_call: TRBD1
j_call: TRBJ1-2
clone_size: .
v_call: TRBV7-2
cdr3_nt: TGTGCCAGCAGCCAATCCTCCAGGACAGGGGTCTACACCTTC
cdr3_aa: CASSQSSRTGVYTF

d_call: TRBD2
j_call: TRBJ2-5
clone_size: .
v_call: TRBV5-1
cdr3_nt: TGCGCCAGCAGCTACGCGGGACTAGGGAACGGGGAGACCCAGTACTTC
cdr3_aa: CASSYAGLGNGETQYF

d_call: .
j_call: TRBJ1-5
clone_size: .
v_call: TRBV5-6
cdr3_nt: TGTGCCAGCAGACGCAGGGATGCGAGCAATCAGCCCCAGCATTTT
cdr3_aa: CASRRRDASNQPQHF

d_call: .
j_call: TRBJ2-6
clone_size: .
v_call: TRBV27
cdr3_nt: TGTGCCAGCAGTCCCCTAGGGGTAGGGGCCAACGTCCTGACTTTC
cdr3_aa: CASSPLGVGANVLTF

d_call: .
j_call: TRBJ1-3
clone_size: .
v_call: TRBV5-1
cdr3_nt: TGCGCCAGCGCCGGGGCAGGGGTATTAGGAAACACCATATATTTT
cdr3_aa: CASAGAGVLGNTIYF

d_call: .
j_call: TRBJ1-6
clone_size: .
v_call: TRBV14
cdr3_nt: TGTGCCAGCAGCCAGTACGGTGGAGCTTCACCCCTCCACTTT
cdr3_aa: CASSQYGGASPLHF

d_call: .
j_call: TRBJ2-1
clone_size: .
v_call: TRBV11-3
cdr3_nt: TGTGCCAGCAGCTTAGAGTCGGCGGGGGCCGGTTACAATGAGCAGTTCTTC
cdr3_aa: CASSLESAGAGYNEQFF

d_call: .
j_call: TRBJ2-5
clone_size: .
v_call: TRBV20-1
cdr3_nt: TGCAGTGCAACCCAGTCGGAGACCCAGTACTTC
cdr3_aa: CSATQSETQYF

d_call: .
j_call: TRBJ1-5
clone_size: .
v_call: TRBV18
cdr3_nt: TGTGCCAGCTCACCAAACACTCAGCCCCAGCATTTT
cdr3_aa: CASSPNTQPQHF

d_call: TRBD1
j_call: TRBJ1-4
clone_size: .
v_call: TRBV30
cdr3_nt: TGTGCCTGGAGTGCCGGGACAGGGTACGAAAAACTGTTTTTT
cdr3_aa: CAWSAGTGYEKLFF

d_call: TRBD2
j_call: TRBJ2-5
clone_size: .
v_call: TRBV19
cdr3_nt: TGTGCCAGTAGTATTGGTCCAGGACTAGGGCTGGGCGAGACCCAGTACTTC
cdr3_aa: CASSIGPGLGLGETQYF

d_call: .
j_call: TRBJ1-5
clone_size: .
v_call: TRBV6-1
cdr3_nt: TGTGCCAGCAGTGAAGGGCGGGTCGCGTCCAACAATCAGCCCCAGCATTTT
cdr3_aa: CASSEGRVASNNQPQHF

d_call: .
j_call: TRBJ1-4
clone_size: once
v_call: TRBV18
cdr3_nt: TGTGCCAGCTCACCTTCGCTTAGGAGGCAAGATGAAAAACTGTTTTTT
cdr3_aa: CASSPSLRRQDEKLFF

d_call: .
j_call: TRBJ1-2
clone_size: .
v_call: TRBV5-1
cdr3_nt: TGCGCCAGCCGACCGCCGACAGTTAACTATGGCTACACCTTC
cdr3_aa: CASRPPTVNYGYTF

d_call: .
j_call: TRBJ1-2
clone_size: once
v_call: TRBV18
cdr3_nt: TGTGCCAGCTCACCACAAGGGGACTATGGCTACACCTTC
cdr3_aa: CASSPQGDYGYTF

d_call: TRBD1
j_call: TRBJ1-5
clone_size: few
v_call: TRBV27
cdr3_nt: TGTGCCAGCAGTTCGGGACCCTGGACAGGGGGGGATCAGCCCCAGCATTTT
cdr3_aa: CASSSGPWTGGDQPQHF

d_call: .
j_call: TRBJ1-2
clone_size: few
v_call: TRBV6-2/TRBV6-3
cdr3_nt: TGTGCCAGCAGTTACTATCTCGCGAACCAGGGGCGATGGTTCTATGGCTACACCTTC
cdr3_aa: CASSYYLANQGRWFYGYTF

d_call: TRBD1
j_call: TRBJ1-2
clone_size: .
v_call: TRBV28
cdr3_nt: TGTGCCAGCAGTTTGTTTACCGGGACAGGAAACTATGGCTACACCTTC
cdr3_aa: CASSLFTGTGNYGYTF

d_call: TRBD2
j_call: TRBJ2-1
clone_size: .
v_call: TRBV7-8
cdr3_nt: TGTGCCAGCAGCTTAGGGGGGGGGAATGAGCAGTTCTTC
cdr3_aa: CASSLGGGNEQFF

d_call: .
j_call: TRBJ1-2
clone_size: .
v_call: TRBV5-4
cdr3_nt: TGTGCCAGCAGCCCCGACAGGAACTATGGCTACACCTTC
cdr3_aa: CASSPDRNYGYTF

d_call: .
j_call: TRBJ2-1
clone_size: .
v_call: TRBV6-2/TRBV6-3
cdr3_nt: TGTGCCAGCAGTTATGTGCGAAATGAGCAGTTCTTC
cdr3_aa: CASSYVRNEQFF

d_call: .
j_call: TRBJ1-2
clone_size: .
v_call: TRBV27
cdr3_nt: TGTGCCAGCAGTAACGGACAGTACTATGGCTACACCTTC
cdr3_aa: CASSNGQYYGYTF

d_call: .
j_call: TRBJ1-5
clone_size: .
v_call: TRBV18
cdr3_nt: TGTGCCAGCTCACCTTCCGAGGAAAATCAGCCCCAGCATTTT
cdr3_aa: CASSPSEENQPQHF

d_call: .
j_call: TRBJ2-3
clone_size: .
v_call: TRBV4-3
cdr3_nt: TGCGCCAGCAGCCTCGGACAGAACCCAGATACGCAGTATTTT
cdr3_aa: CASSLGQNPDTQYF

d_call: .
j_call: TRBJ1-1
clone_size: .
v_call: TRBV19
cdr3_nt: TGTGCCAGTAGTTCAGACTACACTGAAGCTTTCTTT
cdr3_aa: CASSSDYTEAFF

d_call: .
j_call: TRBJ2-5
clone_size: .
v_call: TRBV7-9
cdr3_nt: TGTGCCAGCAGCAACTACAGGCGGGAGACCCAGTACTTC
cdr3_aa: CASSNYRRETQYF

d_call: .
j_call: TRBJ2-5
clone_size: .
v_call: TRBV7-3
cdr3_nt: TGTGCCAGCAGCTTGGGACTCCCAGGAGAGACCCAGTACTTC
cdr3_aa: CASSLGLPGETQYF

d_call: .
j_call: TRBJ2-3
clone_size: .
v_call: TRBV30
cdr3_nt: TGTGCCTGGAGTACCAGCGGAGGCACAGATACGCAGTATTTT
cdr3_aa: CAWSTSGGTDTQYF

d_call: .
j_call: TRBJ1-1
clone_size: .
v_call: TRBV14
cdr3_nt: TGTGCCAGCAGCCCTCGACAGTTCTCGAACACTGAAGCTTTCTTT
cdr3_aa: CASSPRQFSNTEAFF

d_call: TRBD1
j_call: TRBJ2-1
clone_size: .
v_call: TRBV24-1
cdr3_nt: TGTGCCACCAGTGATATACAGGGGGCTCCCTACAATGAGCAGTTCTTC
cdr3_aa: CATSDIQGAPYNEQFF

d_call: .
j_call: TRBJ1-2
clone_size: once
v_call: TRBV29-1
cdr3_nt: TGCAGCGTTGAGAAGAGACAGATTTCTAACTATGGCTACACCTTC
cdr3_aa: CSVEKRQISNYGYTF

d_call: .
j_call: TRBJ2-5
clone_size: .
v_call: TRBV29-1
cdr3_nt: TGCAGCGTTTCTCCCGCCAGGGCATGGGAGACCCAGTACTTC
cdr3_aa: CSVSPARAWETQYF

d_call: .
j_call: TRBJ2-1
clone_size: .
v_call: TRBV7-2
cdr3_nt: TGTGCCAGCAGCAACATACCAGGGTACAATGAGCAGTTCTTC
cdr3_aa: CASSNIPGYNEQFF

d_call: .
j_call: TRBJ2-2
clone_size: .
v_call: TRBV18
cdr3_nt: TGTGCCAGCTACGGAAGCCTAGTGAACACCGGGGAGCTGTTTTTT
cdr3_aa: CASYGSLVNTGELFF

d_call: TRBD1
j_call: TRBJ2-7
clone_size: .
v_call: TRBV5-1
cdr3_nt: TGCGCCAGCAGCGAAGGACAGGTGAACTCCTACGAGCAGTACTTC
cdr3_aa: CASSEGQVNSYEQYF

d_call: TRBD2
j_call: TRBJ2-5
clone_size: once
v_call: TRBV9
cdr3_nt: TGTGCCAGCAGCTTAAGCGGGGGGGTAGAGACCCAGTACTTC
cdr3_aa: CASSLSGGVETQYF

d_call: .
j_call: TRBJ2-7
clone_size: .
v_call: TRBV12-5
cdr3_nt: TGTGCTAGTGGTTCGCCCCCTAGTCTAGGGTACTTC
cdr3_aa: CASGSPPSLGYF

d_call: .
j_call: TRBJ1-5
clone_size: .
v_call: TRBV28
cdr3_nt: TGTGCCAGCAGTCCTCGTATTGGCAAGCAGCCCCAGCATTTT
cdr3_aa: CASSPRIGKQPQHF

d_call: TRBD1
j_call: TRBJ1-1
clone_size: .
v_call: TRBV29-1
cdr3_nt: TGCAGCGCTACCGGACAGGCGCGGACTGAAGCTTTCTTT
cdr3_aa: CSATGQARTEAFF

d_call: TRBD1
j_call: TRBJ2-7
clone_size: .
v_call: TRBV9
cdr3_nt: TGTGCCAGCAGCGCCTTCGGGACAGGGGCTTACGAGCAGTACTTC
cdr3_aa: CASSAFGTGAYEQYF

d_call: .
j_call: TRBJ1-1
clone_size: .
v_call: TRBV5-5
cdr3_nt: TGTGCCAGCAGCCTAGGGTTAAGACAGGCCTTTGGTGAAGCTTTCTTT
cdr3_aa: CASSLGLRQAFGEAFF

d_call: TRBD2
j_call: TRBJ2-3
clone_size: .
v_call: TRBV11-3
cdr3_nt: TGTGCCAGCAGCTTAGAGGGGCTAGCGGGAGGGCCGGGTTGGACAGATACGCAGTATTTT
cdr3_aa: CASSLEGLAGGPGWTDTQYF

d_call: TRBD2
j_call: TRBJ2-2
clone_size: .
v_call: TRBV7-3
cdr3_nt: TGTGCCAGCAGCCACTCGGCGGTAGCGGGGGACACCGGGGAGCTGTTTTTT
cdr3_aa: CASSHSAVAGDTGELFF

d_call: TRBD1
j_call: TRBJ1-4
clone_size: .
v_call: TRBV19
cdr3_nt: TGTGCCAGTAGATTGAGGGGACAGACTAATGAAAAACTGTTTTTT
cdr3_aa: CASRLRGQTNEKLFF

d_call: TRBD2
j_call: TRBJ2-2
clone_size: .
v_call: TRBV6-2/TRBV6-3
cdr3_nt: TGTGCCAGCAGTTCAACTAGCGGGAGGGCCTACGCCGGGGAGCTGTTTTTT
cdr3_aa: CASSSTSGRAYAGELFF

d_call: .
j_call: TRBJ2-1
clone_size: .
v_call: TRBV5-1
cdr3_nt: TGCGCCAGCAGCTCCTCGGGACTGCGCAATGAGCAGTTCTTC
cdr3_aa: CASSSSGLRNEQFF

d_call: TRBD2
j_call: TRBJ2-7
clone_size: once
v_call: TRBV5-1
cdr3_nt: TGCGCCAGCAGCTTGGAACTAGCGGGGGGCGGGGTGACCTACGAGCAGTACTTC
cdr3_aa: CASSLELAGGGVTYEQYF

d_call: TRBD2
j_call: TRBJ2-7
clone_size: .
v_call: TRBV9
cdr3_nt: TGTGCCAGCAGCCCTGGGGGGGTCTCCTACGAGCAGTACTTC
cdr3_aa: CASSPGGVSYEQYF

d_call: .
j_call: TRBJ2-3
clone_size: .
v_call: TRBV9
cdr3_nt: TGTGCCAGCAGCGTAGCGGGGATAACCACAGATACGCAGTATTTT
cdr3_aa: CASSVAGITTDTQYF

d_call: .
j_call: TRBJ2-1
clone_size: .
v_call: TRBV4-1
cdr3_nt: TGCGCCAGCAGCCAAGAAGGAGGGTCGGGCCCCTACAATGAGCAGTTCTTC
cdr3_aa: CASSQEGGSGPYNEQFF

d_call: .
j_call: TRBJ1-6
clone_size: .
v_call: TRBV27
cdr3_nt: TGTGCCAGCAGTTTAGGGAACAGGGCTAATTCACCCCTCCACTTT
cdr3_aa: CASSLGNRANSPLHF

d_call: TRBD1
j_call: TRBJ2-2
clone_size: .
v_call: TRBV5-4
cdr3_nt: TGTGCCAGCAGCCCGGGACAGTTGTTCACCGGGGAGCTGTTTTTT
cdr3_aa: CASSPGQLFTGELFF

d_call: .
j_call: TRBJ1-5
clone_size: .
v_call: TRBV24-1
cdr3_nt: TGTGCCACCAGCTCTTCGGGGAGGCAGCCCCAGCATTTT
cdr3_aa: CATSSSGRQPQHF

d_call: TRBD2
j_call: TRBJ2-7
clone_size: .
v_call: TRBV19
cdr3_nt: TGTGCCAGTAGTATTAGAGAAACTAGCGGGGACTACGAGCAGTACTTC
cdr3_aa: CASSIRETSGDYEQYF